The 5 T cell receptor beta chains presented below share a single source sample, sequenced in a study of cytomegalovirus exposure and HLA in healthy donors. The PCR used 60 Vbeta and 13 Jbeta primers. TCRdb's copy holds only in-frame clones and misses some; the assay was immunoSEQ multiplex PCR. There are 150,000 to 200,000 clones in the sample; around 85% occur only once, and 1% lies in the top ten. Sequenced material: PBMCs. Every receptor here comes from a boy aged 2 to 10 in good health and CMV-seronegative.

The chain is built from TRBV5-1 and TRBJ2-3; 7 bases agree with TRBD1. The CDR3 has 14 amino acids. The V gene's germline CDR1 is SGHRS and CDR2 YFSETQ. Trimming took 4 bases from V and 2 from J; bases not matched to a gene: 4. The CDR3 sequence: CASSAQGPTDTQYF. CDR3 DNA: TGCGCCAGCAGCGCACAGGGGCCCACAGATACGCAGTATTTT. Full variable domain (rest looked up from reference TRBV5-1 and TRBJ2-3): KAGVTQTPRYLIKTRGQQVTLSCSPISGHRSVSWYQQTPGQGLQFLFEYFSETQRNKGNFPGRFSGRQFSNSRSEMNVSTLELGDSALYLCASSAQGPTDTQYFGPGTRLTVL.

CDR3 loop: CASSLDGQAKNIQYF. The CDR3 region has the DNA TGTGCCAGCAGCTTAGACGGACAGGCCAAAAACATTCAGTACTTC. This chain uses TRBV7-9 with TRBJ2-4; D possibly corresponds to TRBD1 (6 bases). V shed 1 base and J shed 1 base, with 8 bases lying between them. Per the germline V gene, CDR1 is SEHNR and CDR2 is FQNEAQ (reference sequence). The CDR3 loop spans 15 amino acids.

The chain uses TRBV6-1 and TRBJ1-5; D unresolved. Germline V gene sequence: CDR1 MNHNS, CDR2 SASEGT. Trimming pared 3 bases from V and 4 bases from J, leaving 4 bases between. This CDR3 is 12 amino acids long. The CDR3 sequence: CASSDPNQPQHF. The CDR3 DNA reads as TGTGCCAGCAGTGACCCGAATCAGCCCCAGCATTTT.

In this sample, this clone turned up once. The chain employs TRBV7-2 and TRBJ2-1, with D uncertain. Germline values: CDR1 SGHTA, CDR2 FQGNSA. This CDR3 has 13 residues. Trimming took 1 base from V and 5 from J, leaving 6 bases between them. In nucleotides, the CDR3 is TGTGCCAGCAGCTTAGGTCCCAACAATGAGCAGTTCTTC. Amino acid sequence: CASSLGPNNEQFF. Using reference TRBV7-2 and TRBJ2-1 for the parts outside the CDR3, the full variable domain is GAGVSQSPSNKVTEKGKDVELRCDPISGHTALYWYRQSLGQGLEFLIYFQGNSAPDKSGLPSDRFSAERTGGSVSTLTIQRTQQEDSAVYLCASSLGPNNEQFFGPGTRLTVL.

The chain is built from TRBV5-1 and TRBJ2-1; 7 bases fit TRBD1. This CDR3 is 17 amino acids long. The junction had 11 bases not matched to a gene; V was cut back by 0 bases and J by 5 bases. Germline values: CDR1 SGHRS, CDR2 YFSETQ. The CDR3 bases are TGCGCCAGCAGCTTGGAAGTTCGTGACAGGGTCCACAATGAGCAGTTCTTC. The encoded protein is CASSLEVRDRVHNEQFF.